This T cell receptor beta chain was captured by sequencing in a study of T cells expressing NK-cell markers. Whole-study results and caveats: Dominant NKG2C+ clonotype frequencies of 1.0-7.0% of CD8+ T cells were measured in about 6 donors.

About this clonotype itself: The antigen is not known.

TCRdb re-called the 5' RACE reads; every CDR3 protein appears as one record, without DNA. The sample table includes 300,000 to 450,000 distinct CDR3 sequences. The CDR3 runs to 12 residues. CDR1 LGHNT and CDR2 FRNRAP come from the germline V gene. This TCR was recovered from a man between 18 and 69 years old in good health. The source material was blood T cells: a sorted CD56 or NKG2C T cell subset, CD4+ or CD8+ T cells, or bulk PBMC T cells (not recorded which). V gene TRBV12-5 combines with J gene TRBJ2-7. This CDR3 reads CASGLGKYEQYF.